This T cell receptor beta chain was identified during a study of tumor-infiltrating lymphocytes in primary liver carcinoma. Study-wide context: Surgical resection treated primary liver carcinoma in the patients.

V was pared by 7 bases and J by 0 bases, with 9 bases between. The germline gives CDR1 SQVTM, CDR2 ANQGSEA. The CDR3 contains 12 residues. Alongside blood RNA obtained from unsorted whole blood, germline DNA was also extracted. The authors made TCR beta cDNA from around 500 ng total RNA with a constant-region primer. Researchers made the TCR beta libraries by running three nested multiplex PCR rounds with slightly modified ARM-PCR. Forward primers for TRBV1-TRBV30 and a C-beta reverse primer served the first two PCR rounds, at 10 cycles each. TCRdb independently ran MiXCR on the multiplex PCR reads; one entry per CDR3 protein. Of fewer than 400,000 distinct CDR3 sequences in the sample, 50% to 70% were seen once. This clonotype was found many times.

Sequencing input: peripheral blood. This receptor was identified in a man aged 40-55 years with primary liver carcinoma and hepatitis B virus infection. V is TRBV29-1 and J is TRBJ1-1, with a possible D match to TRBD1 (5 bases). The CDR3 coding sequence is TGCAGCGCGGGACTCATGAACACTGAAGCTTTCTTT. This gives the protein CSAGLMNTEAFF.